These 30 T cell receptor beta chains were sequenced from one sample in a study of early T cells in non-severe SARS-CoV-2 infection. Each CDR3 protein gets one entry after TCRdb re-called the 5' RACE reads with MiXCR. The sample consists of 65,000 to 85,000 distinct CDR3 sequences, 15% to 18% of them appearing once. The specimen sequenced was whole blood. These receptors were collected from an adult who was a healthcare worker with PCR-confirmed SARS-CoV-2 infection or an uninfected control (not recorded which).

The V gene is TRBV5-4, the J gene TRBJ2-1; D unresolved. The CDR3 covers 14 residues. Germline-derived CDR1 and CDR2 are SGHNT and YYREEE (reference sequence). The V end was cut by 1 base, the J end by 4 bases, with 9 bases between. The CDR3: CASSLPTTYNEQFF. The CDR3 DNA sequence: TGTGCCAGCAGCTTGCCTACTACTTACAATGAGCAGTTCTTC.

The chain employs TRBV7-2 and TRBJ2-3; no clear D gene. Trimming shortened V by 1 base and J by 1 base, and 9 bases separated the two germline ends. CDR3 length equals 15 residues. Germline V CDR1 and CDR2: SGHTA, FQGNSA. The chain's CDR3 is CASSLEDLRTDTQYF. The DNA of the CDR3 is TGTGCCAGCAGCTTAGAGGACCTACGCACAGATACGCAGTATTTT.

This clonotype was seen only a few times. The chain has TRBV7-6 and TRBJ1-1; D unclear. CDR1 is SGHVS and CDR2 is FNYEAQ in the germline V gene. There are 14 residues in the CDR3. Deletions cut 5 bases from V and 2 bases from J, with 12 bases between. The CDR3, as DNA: TGTGCCAGCAGCCCCTCCAACGGCAACACTGAAGCTTTCTTT. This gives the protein CASSPSNGNTEAFF.

CDR3 in amino acids: CASSRDSSSGNTIYF. CDR3 DNA sequence: TGCGCCAGCAGCCGAGACAGCAGCTCTGGAAACACCATATATTTT. This chain connects TRBV5-1 to TRBJ1-3; a possible D gene is TRBD1 (5 bases). This CDR3 spans 15 amino acids. CDR1 and CDR2 (germline): SGHRS, YFSETQ. Trimming removed 4 bases from V and 0 bases from J, with 11 bases in between.

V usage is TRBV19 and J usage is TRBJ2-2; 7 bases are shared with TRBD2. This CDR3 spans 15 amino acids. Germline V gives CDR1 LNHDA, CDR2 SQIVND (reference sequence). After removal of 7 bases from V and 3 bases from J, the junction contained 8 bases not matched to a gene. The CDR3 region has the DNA TGTGCCAGTACCCCGGGGAGGGTTGACACCGGGGAGCTGTTTTTT. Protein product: CASTPGRVDTGELFF.

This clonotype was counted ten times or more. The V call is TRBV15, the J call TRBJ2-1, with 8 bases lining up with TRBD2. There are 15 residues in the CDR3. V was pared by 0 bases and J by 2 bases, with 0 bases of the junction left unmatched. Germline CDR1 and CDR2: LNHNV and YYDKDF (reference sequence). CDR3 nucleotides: TGTGCCACCAGCAGAGATAGCGGGACCTACAATGAGCAGTTCTTC. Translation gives CATSRDSGTYNEQFF. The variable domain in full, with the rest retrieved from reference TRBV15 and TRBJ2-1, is DAMVIQNPRYQVTQFGKPVTLSCSQTLNHNVMYWYQQKSSQAPKLLFHYYDKDFNNEADTPDNFQSRRPNTSFCFLDIRSPGLGDTAMYLCATSRDSGTYNEQFFGPGTRLTVL.

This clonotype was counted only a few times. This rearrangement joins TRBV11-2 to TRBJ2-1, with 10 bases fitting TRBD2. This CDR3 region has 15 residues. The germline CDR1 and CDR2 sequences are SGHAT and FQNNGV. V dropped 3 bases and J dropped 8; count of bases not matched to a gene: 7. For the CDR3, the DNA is TGTGCCAGCAGCTTGGCCAGCGGGAGGGATGATGAGCAGTTCTTC. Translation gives CASSLASGRDDEQFF.

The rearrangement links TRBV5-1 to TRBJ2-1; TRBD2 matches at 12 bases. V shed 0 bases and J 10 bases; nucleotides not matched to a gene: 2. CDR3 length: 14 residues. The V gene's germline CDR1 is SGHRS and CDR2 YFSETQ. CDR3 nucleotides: TGCGCCAGCAGCTTGGGACTAGCGGGGGCCGAGCAGTTCTTC. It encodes CASSLGLAGAEQFF.

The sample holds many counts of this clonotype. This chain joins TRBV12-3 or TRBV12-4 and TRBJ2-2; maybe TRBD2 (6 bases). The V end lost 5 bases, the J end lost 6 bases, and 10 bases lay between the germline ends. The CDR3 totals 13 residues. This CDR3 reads CASSAGLAGELFF. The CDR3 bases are TGTGCCAGCAGTGCGGGGCTGGCCGGGGAGCTGTTTTTT.

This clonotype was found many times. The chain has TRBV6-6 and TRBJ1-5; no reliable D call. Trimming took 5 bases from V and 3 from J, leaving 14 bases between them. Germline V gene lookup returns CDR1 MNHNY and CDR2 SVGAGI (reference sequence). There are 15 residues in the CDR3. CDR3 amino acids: CASSLRQVNNQPQHF. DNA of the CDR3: TGTGCCAGCAGTCTCCGGCAGGTCAACAATCAGCCCCAGCATTTT.

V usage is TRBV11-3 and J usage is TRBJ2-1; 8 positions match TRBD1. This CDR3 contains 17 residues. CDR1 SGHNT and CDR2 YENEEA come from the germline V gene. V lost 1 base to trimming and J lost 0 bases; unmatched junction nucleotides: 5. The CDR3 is CASSLGRTGSSYNEQFF. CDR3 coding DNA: TGTGCCAGCAGCTTAGGCAGGACAGGGAGCTCCTACAATGAGCAGTTCTTC.

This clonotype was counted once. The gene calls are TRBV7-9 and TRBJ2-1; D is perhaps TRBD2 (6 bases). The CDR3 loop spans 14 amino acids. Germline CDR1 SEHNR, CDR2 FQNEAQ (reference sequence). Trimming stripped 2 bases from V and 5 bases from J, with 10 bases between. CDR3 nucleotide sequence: TGTGCCAGCAGCTTACCCGGACTAAACAATGAGCAGTTCTTC. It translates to CASSLPGLNNEQFF. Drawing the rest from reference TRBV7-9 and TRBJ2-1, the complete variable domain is DTGVSQNPRHKITKRGQNVTFRCDPISEHNRLYWYRQTLGQGPEFLTYFQNEAQLEKSRLLSDRFSAERPKGSFSTLEIQRTEQGDSAMYLCASSLPGLNNEQFFGPGTRLTVL.

CDR3 DNA: TGTGCCAGCAGCCCTGGGAGGGCAGGGGGCTTGGGCACTGAAGCTTTCTTT. Its translation: CASSPGRAGGLGTEAFF. The chain couples TRBV6-2 or TRBV6-3 to TRBJ1-1; 8 bases map to TRBD1. V gave up 6 bases and J gave up 4 bases; unmatched junction bases: 16. The CDR3 covers 17 residues. Looked up from germline, CDR1 is MNHEY and CDR2 is SVGEGT.

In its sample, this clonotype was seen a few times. CDR3 sequence: CATSDQTSGGLNEQFF. CDR3 DNA sequence: TGTGCCACCAGTGATCAGACTAGCGGGGGACTCAATGAGCAGTTCTTC. The chain has TRBV24-1 and TRBJ2-1; 12 bases line up with TRBD2. This CDR3 spans 16 amino acids. CDR1 KGHDR and CDR2 SFDVKD come from the germline V gene. V lost 3 bases to trimming and J lost 6 bases; unmatched junction nucleotides: 5.

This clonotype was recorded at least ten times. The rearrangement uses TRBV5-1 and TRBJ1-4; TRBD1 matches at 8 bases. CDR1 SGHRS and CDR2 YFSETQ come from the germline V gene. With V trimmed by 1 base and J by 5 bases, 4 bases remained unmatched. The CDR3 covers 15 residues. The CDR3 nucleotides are TGCGCCAGCAGCTTGTTTTGGACAGGGAATGAAAAACTGTTTTTT. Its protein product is CASSLFWTGNEKLFF.

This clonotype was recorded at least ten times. CDR3 sequence (DNA): TGTGCCAGCAGCTTCACCGATACTCACACCTTC. This gives the protein CASSFTDTHTF. This chain joins TRBV5-6 and TRBJ1-2; D gene ambiguous. V was clipped by 2 bases and J by 12 bases, with 11 bases between them. CDR1 and CDR2 from the germline V gene are SGHDT and YYEEEE. The CDR3 runs 11 residues.

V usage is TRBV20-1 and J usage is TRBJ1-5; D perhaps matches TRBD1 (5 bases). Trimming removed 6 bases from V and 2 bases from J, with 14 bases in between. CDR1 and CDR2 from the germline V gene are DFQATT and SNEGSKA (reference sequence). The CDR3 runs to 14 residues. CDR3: CSALGGGGNQPQHF. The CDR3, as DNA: TGCAGTGCCCTGGGGGGAGGGGGCAATCAGCCCCAGCATTTT.

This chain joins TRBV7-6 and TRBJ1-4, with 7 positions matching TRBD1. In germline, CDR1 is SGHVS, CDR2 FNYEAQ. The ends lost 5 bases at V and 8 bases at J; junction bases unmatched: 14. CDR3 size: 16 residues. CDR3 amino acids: CASSPEGARAEEKLFF. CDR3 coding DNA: TGTGCCAGCAGCCCAGAGGGGGCCAGAGCAGAGGAAAAACTGTTTTTT.

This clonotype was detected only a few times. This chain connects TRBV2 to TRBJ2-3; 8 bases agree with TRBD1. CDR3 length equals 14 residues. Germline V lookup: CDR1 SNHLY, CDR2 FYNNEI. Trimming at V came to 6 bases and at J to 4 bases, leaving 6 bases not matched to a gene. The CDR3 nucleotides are TGTGCCAGCAGCCGACAGGGGAACGCAGATACGCAGTATTTT. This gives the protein CASSRQGNADTQYF.

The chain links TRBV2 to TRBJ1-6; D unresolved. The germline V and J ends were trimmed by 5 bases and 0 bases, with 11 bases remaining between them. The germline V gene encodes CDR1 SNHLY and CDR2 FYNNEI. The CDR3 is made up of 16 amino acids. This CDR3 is CASSYARSSYNSPLHF. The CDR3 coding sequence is TGTGCCAGCAGTTACGCGAGGAGCTCCTATAATTCACCCCTCCACTTT.

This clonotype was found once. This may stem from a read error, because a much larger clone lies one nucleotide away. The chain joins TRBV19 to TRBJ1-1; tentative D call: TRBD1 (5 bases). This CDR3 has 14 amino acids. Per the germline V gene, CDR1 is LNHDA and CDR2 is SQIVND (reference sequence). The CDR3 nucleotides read TGTGCCAGTAAATGGCAGGGACCGAACACTGAAGCTTTATTT. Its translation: CASKWQGPNTEALF.

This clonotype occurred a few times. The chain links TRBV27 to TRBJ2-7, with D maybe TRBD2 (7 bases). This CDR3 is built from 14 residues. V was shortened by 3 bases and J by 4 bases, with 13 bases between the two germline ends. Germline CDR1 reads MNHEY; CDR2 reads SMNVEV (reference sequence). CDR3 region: CASSFAGAVYEQYF. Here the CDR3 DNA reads TGTGCCAGCAGTTTTGCGGGGGCTGTTTACGAGCAGTACTTC.

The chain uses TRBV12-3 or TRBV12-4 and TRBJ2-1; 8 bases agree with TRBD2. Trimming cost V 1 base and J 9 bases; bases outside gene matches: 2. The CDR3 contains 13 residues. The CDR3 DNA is TGTGCCAGCAGTTTAGTCCGGGGGGGTGAGCAGTTCTTC. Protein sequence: CASSLVRGGEQFF.

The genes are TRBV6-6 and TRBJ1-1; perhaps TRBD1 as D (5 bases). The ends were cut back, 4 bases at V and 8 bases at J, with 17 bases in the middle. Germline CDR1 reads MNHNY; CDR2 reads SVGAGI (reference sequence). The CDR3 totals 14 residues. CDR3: CASSSSGTKKEAFF. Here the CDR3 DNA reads TGTGCCAGCAGTTCCTCCGGGACGAAGAAAGAAGCTTTCTTT.

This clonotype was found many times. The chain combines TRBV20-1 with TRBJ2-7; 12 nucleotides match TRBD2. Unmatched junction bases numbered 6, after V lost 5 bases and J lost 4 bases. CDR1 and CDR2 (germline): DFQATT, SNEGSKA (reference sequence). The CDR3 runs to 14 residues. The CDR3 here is CSAPRLAGVYEQYF. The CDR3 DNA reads TGCAGTGCTCCTAGACTAGCGGGAGTATACGAGCAGTACTTC.

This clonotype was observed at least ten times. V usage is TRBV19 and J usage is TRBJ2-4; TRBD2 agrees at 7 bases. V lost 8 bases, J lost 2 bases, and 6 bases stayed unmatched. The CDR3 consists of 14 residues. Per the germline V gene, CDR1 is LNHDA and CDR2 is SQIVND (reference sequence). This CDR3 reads CASLGRETKNIQYF. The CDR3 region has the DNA TGTGCCAGTCTGGGGCGGGAGACCAAAAACATTCAGTACTTC.

CDR3 loop: CAWRPEGRVRTEAFF. CDR3 DNA sequence: TGTGCCTGGAGGCCTGAGGGCAGGGTGAGAACTGAAGCTTTCTTT. The rearrangement links TRBV30 to TRBJ1-1, with D possibly TRBD1 on 5 matching bases. Per germline, CDR1 GTSNPN and CDR2 SVGIG (reference sequence). V was clipped by 3 bases and J by 5 bases, with 19 bases between them. The CDR3 sequence is 15 residues long.

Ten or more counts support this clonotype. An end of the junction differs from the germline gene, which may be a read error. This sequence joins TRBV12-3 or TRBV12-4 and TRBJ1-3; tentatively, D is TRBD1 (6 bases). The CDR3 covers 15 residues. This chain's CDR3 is CASSHRDLSENTIYF. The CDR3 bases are TGTGCCAGCAGCCACAGGGACCTCTCTGAAAACACCATATATTTT.

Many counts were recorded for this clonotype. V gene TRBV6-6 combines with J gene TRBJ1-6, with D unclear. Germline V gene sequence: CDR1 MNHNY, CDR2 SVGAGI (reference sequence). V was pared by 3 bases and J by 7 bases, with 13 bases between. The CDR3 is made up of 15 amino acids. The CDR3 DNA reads TGTGCCAGCAGTTATCCTGACACCGACAATTCACCCCTCCACTTT. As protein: CASSYPDTDNSPLHF.

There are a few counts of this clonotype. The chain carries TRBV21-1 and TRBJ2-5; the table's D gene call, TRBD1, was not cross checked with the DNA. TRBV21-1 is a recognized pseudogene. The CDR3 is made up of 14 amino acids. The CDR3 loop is CASSKGAGQETQYF. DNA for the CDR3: TGTGCCAGCAGCAAGGGGGCAGGCCAAGAGACCCAGTACTTC.